These 27 T cell receptor beta chains came from one sample sequenced in a study of CD8 T cells in ankylosing spondylitis (dated by TCRdb to about 2017). The investigation overall reported the following: Blood from ankylosing spondylitis patients appeared to be characterized by a TCR beta motif composed of 7 to 9 highly homologous amino acid variants.

These receptors' targets are unknown. The library was generated by 5' RACE. Sequencing instrument: Illumina HiSeq 2500. TCRdb reprocessed the public reads (quality trimming at Q25 with fastp, clone calling with MiXCR) and kept in-frame beta chains. When rows share a CDR3 protein, they turn into one entry using the most common DNA and genes. The sample includes fewer than 750,000 distinct CDR3 sequences, with under 20% observed a single time. The top ten clonotypes cover around 20% of the sample. Sequences were obtained from blood, either unsorted or a sorted T cell fraction (not recorded which). These receptors originate from a male donor with ankylosing spondylitis.

This clonotype was seen more than once but under ten times. This sequence joins TRBV6-1 and TRBJ2-5; 7 bases align to TRBD2. Germline V lookup: CDR1 MNHNS, CDR2 SASEGT. The junction had 18 bases not matched to a gene; V was cut back by 7 bases and J by 7 bases. This CDR3 contains 16 residues. The CDR3 DNA follows: TGTGCCAGCACCATAAACCCCCCGGGGGGTGGGGGGACCCAGTACTTC. Protein product: CASTINPPGGGGTQYF.

The V call is TRBV3-1, the J call TRBJ2-5; TRBD2 matches 7 bases. The CDR3 sequence is 16 residues long. Per germline, CDR1 LGHDT and CDR2 YNNKEL (reference sequence). Trimming cost V 4 bases and J 5 bases; bases outside gene matches: 13. The CDR3 DNA reads TGTGCCAGCAGCCCCCGGGACTACCGATTTGAGGAGACCCAGTACTTC. It codes for CASSPRDYRFEETQYF.

The table lists this clonotype with a few counts. CDR3 protein: CASSLEEGPQYF. CDR3 sequence (DNA): TGTGCCAGCAGCTTGGAGGAGGGCCCGCAGTACTTC. The chain carries TRBV5-6 and TRBJ2-7; D is perhaps TRBD2 (6 bases). The CDR3 contains 12 residues. Trimming stripped 0 bases from V and 9 bases from J, with 10 bases between. CDR1 is SGHDT and CDR2 is YYEEEE in the germline V gene.

The V call is TRBV20-1, the J call TRBJ1-6; no reliable D call. This CDR3 comprises 18 residues. Per the germline V gene, CDR1 is DFQATT and CDR2 is SNEGSKA (reference sequence). Trimming shortened V by 3 bases and J by 7 bases, and 25 bases separated the two germline ends. Here the CDR3 DNA reads TGCAGTGCTAGTACCCTCGGCCCGACCTACGATCGCAATTCACCCCTCCACTTT. It codes for CSASTLGPTYDRNSPLHF.

This clonotype was detected only a few times. The chain joins TRBV4-1 to TRBJ1-1; TRBD1 might be the D (5 bases). CDR3 size: 14 residues. Trimming removed 2 bases from V and 6 bases from J, with 13 bases in between. In germline, CDR1 is MGHRA, CDR2 YSYEKL. CDR3 sequence reads: CASSQPGLNPEAFF. The CDR3 region has the DNA TGCGCCAGCAGCCAACCGGGACTCAACCCTGAAGCTTTCTTT.

The chain joins TRBV19 to TRBJ1-5; D is unresolved. The CDR3 extends over 15 amino acids. V was trimmed by 1 base and J by 7 bases, leaving 14 bases between them. Germline V gives CDR1 LNHDA, CDR2 SQIVND (reference sequence). CDR3 coding DNA: TGTGCCAGTAGTATAGGAGAGGGTCTTTGGCAGCCCCAGCATTTT. Protein sequence: CASSIGEGLWQPQHF.

This clonotype appeared many times. The chain combines TRBV6-4 with TRBJ2-1; 11 bases are a match to TRBD2. The CDR3 loop spans 16 amino acids. V was clipped by 2 bases and J by 3 bases; unmatched bases: 3. CDR1 is MRHNA and CDR2 is SNTAGT in the germline V gene. The chain's CDR3 is CASSDRGTSGYNEQFF. The CDR3 DNA reads as TGTGCCAGCAGTGACCGGGGGACTAGCGGCTACAATGAGCAGTTCTTC.

The chain joins TRBV30 to TRBJ1-2; D uncertain. CDR3 length: 13 amino acids. CDR1 GTSNPN and CDR2 SVGIG come from the germline V gene (reference sequence). Trimming removed 0 bases from V and 6 bases from J, with 11 bases in between. The CDR3 nucleotides are TGTGCCTGGAGTGTCAAGGATTCACATGGCTACACCTTC. Amino acid sequence: CAWSVKDSHGYTF.

This clonotype was seen a few times. V is TRBV4-1 and J is TRBJ2-1, with D perhaps assigned TRBD1 or TRBD2 (7 bases each). Germline loops: CDR1 MGHRA, CDR2 YSYEKL. Between the trimmed V and J ends, which lost 6 bases and 4 bases, there was a span of 22 bases. The CDR3 is 17 residues long. DNA for the CDR3: TGCGCCAGCAGTCTCAGGGGGGGGACAGACCATTACAATGAGCAGTTCTTC. The encoded protein is CASSLRGGTDHYNEQFF.

This clonotype was counted between two and nine times. V is TRBV5-1 and J is TRBJ2-5, with a weak D call TRBD1 (6 bases). Germline CDR1 and CDR2: SGHRS and YFSETQ. The CDR3 loop spans 17 amino acids. V lost 1 base, J lost 0 bases, and 16 bases lay in between. The DNA for the CDR3 is TGCGCCAGCAGCTTGCGACTGGGGGCAAACAACCAAGAGACCCAGTACTTC. This codes for CASSLRLGANNQETQYF.

There are a few counts of this clonotype. This chain uses TRBV12-3 or TRBV12-4 with TRBJ2-7; D could derive from TRBD1 or TRBD2 (5 bases each). V lost 1 base to trimming and J lost 6 bases, with 13 bases between them. This CDR3 spans 14 amino acids. The CDR3 bases are TGTGCCAGCAGTTTAGTGGGTACCGGGGCCGAGCAGTACTTC. This encodes CASSLVGTGAEQYF.

This clonotype was recorded a few times. The chain uses TRBV20-1 and TRBJ1-1; D gene ambiguous. Germline CDR1 DFQATT, CDR2 SNEGSKA (reference sequence). Trimming removed 3 bases at V and 0 bases at J, with 8 bases between. The CDR3 has 13 residues. This CDR3 reads CSARGDLNTEAFF. CDR3 DNA sequence: TGCAGTGCTAGGGGCGATCTGAACACTGAAGCTTTCTTT.

The rearrangement joins TRBV20-1 to TRBJ2-1, with TRBD2 identical over 7 bases. There are 18 residues in the CDR3. The germline gives CDR1 DFQATT, CDR2 SNEGSKA (reference sequence). Trimming at V came to 1 base and at J to 2 bases, leaving 14 bases not matched to a gene. The CDR3: CSARVWGGSRETYNEQFF. In nucleotides, the CDR3 is TGCAGTGCTAGAGTATGGGGGGGGAGCCGGGAAACCTACAATGAGCAGTTCTTC.

The rearrangement links TRBV20-1 to TRBJ1-3; D not resolved. The V gene lost 0 bases and the J gene lost 1 base, with 10 bases spanning the gap. The CDR3 runs 15 residues. The germline V gene has CDR1 DFQATT and CDR2 SNEGSKA (reference sequence). CDR3 residues: CSARDPWGSGNTIYF. DNA of the CDR3: TGCAGTGCTAGAGACCCCTGGGGTTCTGGAAACACCATATATTTT.

This clonotype occurred a few times. V and J are TRBV20-1 and TRBJ1-5, with D maybe TRBD1 (6 bases). In germline, CDR1 is DFQATT, CDR2 SNEGSKA (reference sequence). The CDR3 sequence is 17 residues long. Trimming took off 5 bases at V and 0 bases at J, with 20 bases between the two ends. This CDR3 reads CSALTRGTLNSNQPQHF. The CDR3, as DNA: TGCAGTGCTCTTACGAGGGGGACACTCAATAGCAATCAGCCCCAGCATTTT.

This clonotype came up a few times. The rearrangement links TRBV7-2 to TRBJ2-2; D may be TRBD2 (5 bases). This CDR3 has 14 residues. The germline CDR1 and CDR2 sequences are SGHTA and FQGNSA. V was trimmed by 4 bases and J by 3 bases, leaving 9 bases between them. The CDR3 sequence: CASSSGEYTGELFF. Written as DNA, the CDR3 is TGTGCCAGCAGCTCCGGGGAGTACACCGGGGAGCTGTTTTTT.

J is TRBJ2-7 and V is TRBV7-9; D unclear. The CDR3 covers 13 residues. From germline, CDR1 is SEHNR and CDR2 FQNEAQ (reference sequence). V was cut by 4 bases and J by 6 bases, with 13 bases left in between. CDR3 in amino acids: CASSSLPLIEQYF. The CDR3 DNA reads as TGTGCCAGCAGCTCCCTACCGCTTATCGAGCAGTACTTC.

The chain combines TRBV5-1 with TRBJ2-5, with TRBD2 matching 13 bases. The CDR3 is 16 amino acids. Germline V lookup: CDR1 SGHRS, CDR2 YFSETQ. Unmatched junction bases numbered 5, after V lost 4 bases and J lost 2 bases. The CDR3 DNA sequence: TGCGCCAGCAGCACCAGGACTAGCGGGGGACAAGAGACCCAGTACTTC. Translation: CASSTRTSGGQETQYF.

The CDR3 region has the DNA TGTGCCAGCAGTTATTTGCGGAACAATGAGCAGTTCTTC. Translation gives CASSYLRNNEQFF. V gene TRBV6-2 or TRBV6-3 combines with J gene TRBJ2-1; D gene ambiguous. The V end lost 3 bases, the J end lost 5 bases, and 8 bases lay between the germline ends. The CDR3 is 13 residues long. Per germline, CDR1 MNHEY and CDR2 SVGEGT.

A few counts support this clonotype. The chain has TRBV27 and TRBJ1-2, with unresolved D. The V and J ends lost 3 bases and 1 base respectively, with 12 bases between them. The CDR3 contains 15 residues. CDR1 and CDR2 (germline): MNHEY, SMNVEV (reference sequence). Here the CDR3 reads CASSLKVGINYGYTF. The DNA of the CDR3 is TGTGCCAGCAGTTTGAAGGTTGGAATTAACTATGGCTACACCTTC.

V is TRBV20-1 and J is TRBJ2-1; TRBD1 aligns across 8 bases. The germline CDR1 and CDR2 sequences are DFQATT and SNEGSKA (reference sequence). The CDR3 runs to 13 residues. Trimming cost V 6 bases and J 7 bases; bases outside gene matches: 8. This chain's CDR3 is CSARQGLGNEQFF. DNA for the CDR3: TGCAGTGCCCGACAGGGGCTAGGGAATGAGCAGTTCTTC.

This clonotype was detected ten times or more. The chain combines TRBV10-3 with TRBJ2-7, with 11 nucleotides matching TRBD2. The CDR3 sequence is 17 residues long. CDR1 and CDR2 from the germline V gene are ENHRY and SYGVKD. The trim removed 7 bases at V and 7 bases at J, leaving 18 bases unmatched. Here the CDR3 DNA reads TGTGCCATCAAAACCGACTTCGAAGTAGCGGGGGGGCTGGAGCAGTACTTC. As protein: CAIKTDFEVAGGLEQYF.

This clonotype turned up a few times. The rearrangement links TRBV7-3 to TRBJ2-3; 8 bases fit TRBD2. The CDR3 spans 18 residues. The germline V gene encodes CDR1 SGHTA and CDR2 FQGTGA. Losses at the gene ends were 5 bases for V and 0 bases for J; bases not matched to a gene: 13. The CDR3 bases are TGTGCCAGCAGCCTAAACAGGATTTCTAGCGGGAGCACAGATACGCAGTATTTT. Its translation is CASSLNRISSGSTDTQYF.

The J gene is TRBJ2-7, the V gene TRBV27; D remains unclear. The CDR3 has 13 amino acids. Germline-derived CDR1 and CDR2 are MNHEY and SMNVEV (reference sequence). V lost 3 bases, J lost 5 bases, and 11 bases lay in between. CDR3 in amino acids: CASSLTGVHEQYF. CDR3 in DNA: TGTGCCAGCAGTTTGACCGGAGTCCACGAGCAGTACTTC.

The chain has TRBV14 and TRBJ2-7; no definite D call. The CDR3 consists of 15 residues. The V gene lost 0 bases and the J gene lost 3 bases, with 12 bases spanning the gap. The germline gives CDR1 SGHDN, CDR2 FVKESK. CDR3 residues: CASSQDGASHYEQYF. The CDR3 DNA reads TGTGCCAGCAGCCAAGATGGAGCGAGCCACTACGAGCAGTACTTC.

In its sample, this clonotype was seen a few times. CDR3 bases: TGTGCCAGTAAGCGCGGGACCACCTACGAGCAGTACTTC. It yields the protein CASKRGTTYEQYF. The J gene is TRBJ2-7, the V gene TRBV28, with D possibly being TRBD2 (6 bases). This CDR3 region has 13 residues. CDR1 and CDR2 from the germline V gene are MDHEN and SYDVKM. The V end lost 9 bases, the J end lost 2 bases, and 14 bases lay between the germline ends.

The J gene is TRBJ2-7, the V gene TRBV2, with TRBD1 identical over 7 bases. The V segment lost 5 bases and the J segment 3 bases; nucleotides outside the gene matches: 7. The CDR3 has 14 residues. Germline CDR1 and CDR2: SNHLY and FYNNEI. The CDR3 protein is CASSPIDRDYEQYF. The CDR3 DNA reads as TGTGCCAGCAGTCCCATCGACAGGGACTACGAGCAGTACTTC.